Listed here are 17 T cell receptor beta chains from one sample, sequenced in a study of CDR3 diversity in severe acne (dated by TCRdb to the late 2010s). The protocol used for the library was PCR. Sequenced on an Illumina HiSeq 2000. TCRdb's own reprocessing of the public reads used fastp at Q25 and MiXCR and kept productive beta chains. Here each entry gathers all rows of one CDR3 protein and keeps the most common genes and DNA. This sample gives some 84,000 distinct CDR3 sequences in total; around 50% of them show up just once. The ten biggest clones cover around 10% of the sample. Sequencing was carried out using blood. Receptor source: a male donor in good health, serving as a control.

This clonotype was observed many times. A read error may be the cause here, since a much bigger clone is one base away. For the CDR3, the DNA is TGTGCCAGCAGCCAACGAAGGGCGACCTGCGAGCAGTACTTC. As protein: CASSQRRATCEQYF. The J gene is TRBJ2-7, the V gene TRBV3-1, with no clear D. Germline lookup yields CDR1 LGHDT and CDR2 YNNKEL (reference sequence). V lost 2 bases and J 6 bases, leaving 14 bases between the germline ends. The CDR3 totals 14 residues.

Comments on this clonotype: This may arise from a read error, as a much more abundant clone is one base away. The rearrangement joins TRBV6-5 to TRBJ2-3, with D hard to call. CDR3 size: 14 residues. V lost 2 bases to trimming and J lost 3 bases, with 9 bases between them. Germline V gene lookup returns CDR1 MNHEY and CDR2 SVGAGI. The CDR3 reads CASSYSGRTDTQYF. CDR3 bases: TGTGCCAGCAGTTACAGTGGCAGAACAGATACGCAGTATTTT.

The rearrangement uses TRBV5-1 and TRBJ2-3; TRBD2 matches 9 bases. CDR1 and CDR2 (germline): SGHRS, YFSETQ. V lost 4 bases to trimming and J lost 2 bases; unmatched junction nucleotides: 8. The CDR3 loop spans 16 amino acids. CDR3 amino acids: CASSPNAGGYTDTQYF. For the CDR3, the DNA is TGCGCCAGCAGCCCTAATGCGGGGGGGTACACAGATACGCAGTATTTT.

This sequence joins TRBV20-1 and TRBJ2-7; 8 bases are a match to TRBD1. The CDR3 extends over 12 amino acids. In germline, CDR1 is DFQATT, CDR2 SNEGSKA (reference sequence). Unmatched junction bases numbered 8, after V lost 6 bases and J lost 7 bases. CDR3 sequence: CSALQGAREQYF. The CDR3 DNA reads TGCAGTGCCCTGCAGGGGGCGAGGGAGCAGTACTTC.

The chain combines TRBV12-3 or TRBV12-4 with TRBJ2-7; D call uncertain. Trimming stripped 7 bases from V and 4 bases from J, with 8 bases between. This CDR3 has 11 residues. CDR3: CASTLGYEQYF. CDR3 nucleotides: TGTGCCAGCACTCTAGGGTACGAGCAGTACTTC.

The chain links TRBV10-1 to TRBJ2-2; TRBD1 might be the D (6 bases). Germline V CDR1 and CDR2: WNHNN, SYGVQD (reference sequence). The V gene lost 4 bases and the J gene lost 5 bases, with 14 bases spanning the gap. The CDR3 sequence is 15 residues long. Here the CDR3 DNA reads TGCGCCAGCAGTGGATTCCTAGGGGGTACCGGGGAGCTGTTTTTT. Translating gives CASSGFLGGTGELFF.

The rearrangement joins TRBV7-9 to TRBJ2-5, with D perhaps TRBD2 (5 bases). V was trimmed by 6 bases and J by 5 bases, leaving 16 bases between them. Germline CDR1 reads SEHNR; CDR2 reads FQNEAQ (reference sequence). The CDR3 contains 14 residues. In DNA, the CDR3 is TGTGCCAGCAGACCCCGGGCTCCGGGGGAGACCCAGTACTTC. Residues: CASRPRAPGETQYF.

With regard to this clonotype: The junction differs from germline at one of its ends, possibly a read error. The gene calls are TRBV10-3 and TRBJ2-6, with D maybe TRBD2 (6 bases). Looked up from germline, CDR1 is ENHRY and CDR2 is SYGVKD. This CDR3 is 16 amino acids long. The CDR3 region is CAINGGTVTGANVPTF. In DNA, the CDR3 is TGTGCCATCAACGGGGGAACAGTGACTGGGGCCAACGTCCCGACTTTC.

This chain connects TRBV20-1 to TRBJ2-7; the D gene is possibly TRBD1 (7 bases). Germline V gene sequence: CDR1 DFQATT, CDR2 SNEGSKA (reference sequence). Trimming cost V 4 bases and J 0 bases, with 10 bases left between them. CDR3 length equals 13 residues. CDR3 protein: CSAMEGASYEQYF. The DNA of the CDR3 is TGCAGTGCTATGGAGGGGGCCTCCTACGAGCAGTACTTC.

This clonotype was seen more than once but under ten times. V gene TRBV20-1 combines with J gene TRBJ2-3, with 11 bases identical to TRBD2. Germline V lookup: CDR1 DFQATT, CDR2 SNEGSKA (reference sequence). V shed 6 bases, J shed 5 bases, and the junction held 19 bases outside the gene matches. This CDR3 is built from 18 residues. The CDR3 reads CSAEISGTLAGERDTQYF. CDR3 sequence (DNA): TGCAGTGCCGAAATTTCCGGGACACTAGCGGGGGAGAGAGATACGCAGTATTTT.

This clonotype is a singleton in its sample. Being one base from a much bigger clone, this may be a read error. The gene calls are TRBV11-2 and TRBJ2-2, with D perhaps TRBD1 (5 bases). Trimming took off 1 base at V and 6 bases at J, with 12 bases between the two ends. CDR1 is SGHAT, CDR2 FQNNGV, per germline. The CDR3 is 15 residues long. The CDR3 sequence: CASSLGGRESGELFF. CDR3 nucleotides: TGTGCCAGCAGCTTAGGGGGCAGGGAATCCGGGGAGCTGTTTTTT.

Only a few counts were recorded for this clonotype. J is TRBJ1-2 and V is TRBV5-1, with unresolved D. This CDR3 is 13 amino acids long. V lost 0 bases, J lost 5 bases, and 8 bases lay in between. Germline V gives CDR1 SGHRS, CDR2 YFSETQ. The CDR3 reads CASSLEVQYGYTF. The DNA for the CDR3 is TGCGCCAGCAGCTTGGAGGTACAGTATGGCTACACCTTC.

This clonotype has ten or more counts. The rearrangement joins TRBV4-1 to TRBJ2-1; TRBD1 aligns across 7 bases. Germline V gene lookup returns CDR1 MGHRA and CDR2 YSYEKL. The junction had 4 bases not matched to a gene; V was cut back by 4 bases and J by 1 base. CDR3 size: 15 residues. CDR3 sequence reads: CASSLGQVSYNEQFF. CDR3 DNA: TGCGCCAGCAGCCTAGGACAGGTTTCCTACAATGAGCAGTTCTTC.

V and J are TRBV7-9 and TRBJ1-1; no reliable D call. The CDR3 has 14 residues. Germline-derived CDR1 and CDR2 are SEHNR and FQNEAQ (reference sequence). The V end lost 1 base, the J end lost 0 bases, and 6 bases lay between the germline ends. CDR3 DNA: TGTGCCAGCAGCTTAGACCTGATGAACACTGAAGCTTTCTTT. Protein sequence: CASSLDLMNTEAFF.

In this sample, this clonotype turned up many times. V and J are TRBV20-1 and TRBJ2-5; a weak D match, TRBD2 (5 bases). This CDR3 comprises 11 residues. Per the germline V gene, CDR1 is DFQATT and CDR2 is SNEGSKA (reference sequence). Trimming removed 6 bases from V and 3 bases from J, with 8 bases in between. CDR3 nucleotide sequence: TGCAGTGCCGGGGTGAAAGAGACCCAGTACTTC. It specifies CSAGVKETQYF.

The rearrangement links TRBV10-3 to TRBJ1-5, with TRBD1 as a possible D gene (5 bases). Trimming took 10 bases from V and 0 from J, leaving 22 bases between them. Germline V gene lookup returns CDR1 ENHRY and CDR2 SYGVKD. The CDR3 covers 17 residues. CDR3 bases: TGTGCCAGCACTAAATGGGGCAGCCTTGATAGCAATCAGCCCCAGCATTTT. Translating it yields CASTKWGSLDSNQPQHF.

The chain employs TRBV11-3 and TRBJ2-3, with D tentatively TRBD1 (5 bases). Germline CDR1 is SGHNT and CDR2 is YENEEA. This CDR3 has 14 residues. Trimming took 4 bases from V and 1 from J, leaving 9 bases between them. CDR3 DNA: TGTGCCAGCAGCTGGCAGGGCGGCACAGATACGCAGTATTTT. This sequence encodes CASSWQGGTDTQYF.